The 6 T cell receptor beta chains in this list originate from one sample, sequenced in a study of blood T cells in healthy people across ages. Sample-barcoded 5' priming and a J-beta primer mix drove a second PCR of roughly 7 to 11 cycles. From the 5' RACE reads, TCRdb called clonotypes with MiXCR, one entry per CDR3 protein. The sample holds approximately 350,000 distinct CDR3 sequences, roughly half seen once. The specimen sequenced was blood. Receptors originate from a man aged 60-69 years in good health.

This clonotype was observed at least ten times. The chain combines TRBV6-1 with TRBJ2-3; D perhaps matches TRBD1 (6 bases). This CDR3 contains 14 residues. Germline V gives CDR1 MNHNS, CDR2 SASEGT. V was shortened by 7 bases and J by 1 base, with 12 bases between the two germline ends. CDR3 region: CASNRRTGTDTQYF. For the CDR3, the DNA is TGTGCCAGCAACAGAAGGACAGGCACAGATACGCAGTATTTT.

This chain joins TRBV6-6 and TRBJ2-1, with D possibly TRBD2 on 6 matching bases. The ends were cut back, 0 bases at V and 8 bases at J, with 8 bases in the middle. The CDR3 has 13 amino acids. The V gene's germline CDR1 is MNHNY and CDR2 SVGAGI (reference sequence). The CDR3 DNA reads TGTGCCAGCAGTTACTCGTCGGGGGATGAGCAGTTCTTC. As protein: CASSYSSGDEQFF.

V and J are TRBV12-3 or TRBV12-4 and TRBJ1-5; tentative D call: TRBD1 (5 bases). This CDR3 is 15 amino acids long. Trimming stripped 4 bases from V and 0 bases from J, with 10 bases between. The CDR3 here is CASSWGSHSNQPQHF. CDR3 DNA sequence: TGTGCCAGCAGTTGGGGGTCACATAGCAATCAGCCCCAGCATTTT.

This chain connects TRBV3-1 to TRBJ1-2; D is undetermined. CDR1 and CDR2 (germline): LGHDT, YNNKEL (reference sequence). The V end was cut by 4 bases, the J end by 8 bases, with 11 bases between. This CDR3 comprises 12 residues. In nucleotides, the CDR3 is TGTGCCAGCAGCCTCACCCTAGGGGGCTACACCTTC. Protein: CASSLTLGGYTF.

Comments on this clonotype: A much larger clone differs by one base, so this may be a read error. The chain employs TRBV4-3 and TRBJ1-1; TRBD1 might be the D (5 bases). V was pared by 0 bases and J by 1 base, with 12 bases between. CDR1 LGHNA and CDR2 YSLEER come from the germline V gene. The CDR3 consists of 16 residues. DNA for the CDR3: TGCGCCAGCAGCCAAGATGTGGAGGGACCGAACACTGAAGCTTTCTTT. This codes for CASSQDVEGPNTEAFF.

A few counts support this clonotype. This chain links TRBV11-3 with TRBJ2-6; 8 positions match TRBD1. Germline CDR1 and CDR2: SGHNT and YENEEA. This CDR3 contains 17 residues. With 6 bases clipped from V and 0 bases from J, the junction kept 7 bases outside the gene matches. In DNA form, the CDR3 reads TGTGCCAGCAGTTTGGGACAGGAGAGCTCTGGGGCCAACGTCCTGACTTTC. Protein product: CASSLGQESSGANVLTF.